The next 16 T cell receptor beta chains were all read from a single sample in a study of CD4 and CD8 cells across lung adenocarcinoma regions. MiXCR, run by TCRdb on the PCR reads, gives a single entry per CDR3 protein. Here the sample spans around 15,000 distinct CDR3 sequences, roughly 47% being singletons. Material for sequencing was CD4+ T cells from the center of a lung tumor. The receptors stem from a male donor with lung adenocarcinoma. The CD4 and CD8 labels of this study may be unreliable.

In this sample, this clonotype is medium-sized. In DNA, the CDR3 is TGCGCCGTCCGGAGGACCCAGGGGACCTACGAGCAGTACTTC. It translates to CAVRRTQGTYEQYF. V usage is TRBV10-2 and J usage is TRBJ2-7; TRBD1 might be the D (6 bases). Germline V lookup: CDR1 WSHSY, CDR2 SAAADI. V was clipped by 11 bases and J by 2 bases, with 19 bases between them. The length of the CDR3 is 14 residues.

This clonotype showed up many times. The V gene is TRBV4-1, the J gene TRBJ2-1, with D maybe TRBD2 (6 bases). Germline V gives CDR1 MGHRA, CDR2 YSYEKL. V lost 1 base and J 0 bases, leaving 13 bases between the germline ends. The CDR3 contains 17 residues. This chain's CDR3 is CASSQAVLASSYNEQFF. The CDR3 nucleotides read TGCGCCAGCAGCCAAGCTGTACTAGCTTCCTCCTACAATGAGCAGTTCTTC.

This clonotype has more than one count but fewer than ten. The chain recombines TRBV5-1 with TRBJ2-1; 9 nucleotides line up with TRBD2. CDR1 and CDR2 (germline): SGHRS, YFSETQ. J lost 6 bases, V lost 1 base, and 5 bases had no gene match. The CDR3 runs 15 residues. For the CDR3, the DNA is TGCGCCAGCAGCTTGTCCGGGACTAGCACCAATGAGCAGTTCTTC. This codes for CASSLSGTSTNEQFF.

The CDR3 here is CASSLSHRGQPQHF. The CDR3 DNA reads TGTGCCAGCAGTTTATCCCACAGGGGTCAGCCCCAGCATTTT. The chain recombines TRBV27 with TRBJ1-5; 7 bases are shared with TRBD1. Germline CDR1 reads MNHEY; CDR2 reads SMNVEV (reference sequence). The CDR3 length is 14 residues. With 0 bases clipped from V and 6 bases from J, the junction kept 2 bases outside the gene matches.

This clonotype was recorded at least ten times. This sequence joins TRBV24-1 and TRBJ2-7; TRBD1 agrees at 9 bases. V shed 4 bases and J 0 bases; nucleotides not matched to a gene: 6. The germline gives CDR1 KGHDR, CDR2 SFDVKD. This CDR3 is built from 16 residues. The CDR3: CATSDTGTGSSYEQYF. As DNA, the CDR3 is TGTGCCACCAGTGACACCGGGACAGGGAGCTCCTACGAGCAGTACTTC.

The chain carries TRBV9 and TRBJ2-1; D remains ambiguous. The CDR3 contains 16 residues. Germline CDR1 is SGDLS and CDR2 is YYNGEE. The V end was cut by 0 bases, the J end by 4 bases, with 14 bases between. CDR3 amino acids: CASSVASGYRYNEQFF. The DNA of the CDR3 is TGTGCCAGCAGCGTAGCTAGTGGCTACCGATACAATGAGCAGTTCTTC.

This chain uses TRBV6-5 with TRBJ2-2; D remains ambiguous. V gave up 2 bases and J gave up 3 bases, with 4 bases separating them. Germline assignment: CDR1 MNHEY and CDR2 SVGAGI. The CDR3 runs 13 residues. The CDR3 loop reads CASSYQDTGELFF. Written as DNA, the CDR3 is TGTGCCAGCAGTTACCAGGACACCGGGGAGCTGTTTTTT.

This chain connects TRBV4-1 to TRBJ2-1, with D tentatively TRBD1 or TRBD2 (5 bases each). V lost 2 bases and J 6 bases, leaving 14 bases between the germline ends. CDR3 length: 15 amino acids. Germline CDR1 reads MGHRA; CDR2 reads YSYEKL. The CDR3: CASSQQAGTTNEQFF. The CDR3 nucleotides read TGCGCCAGCAGCCAACAAGCCGGGACCACCAATGAGCAGTTCTTC.

The CDR3 coding sequence is TGCGCCAGCAGCGGCCTGGGGGGAGCCGTCAAGGATATTCAGTATTTT. Its translation is CASSGLGGAVKDIQYF. The chain carries TRBV4-1 and TRBJ2-3, with D possibly being TRBD2 (6 bases). The CDR3 has 16 amino acids. The germline CDR1 and CDR2 sequences are MGHRA and YSYEKL. V gave up 5 bases and J gave up 12 bases, with 27 bases separating them.

As concerns this clonotype: Sequence at one end of the junction differs from germline and may be a read error. V and J are TRBV10-3 and TRBJ2-5; D is tentatively TRBD1 or TRBD2 (6 bases each). CDR1 is ENHRY and CDR2 is SYGVKD in the germline V gene. The length of the CDR3 is 14 residues. CDR3 sequence reads: CAGLGGSDQDTQYF. The CDR3 region has the DNA TGTGCGGGTCTAGGGGGGAGTGACCAAGATACCCAGTACTTT.

This clonotype appeared a single time. The chain links TRBV13 to TRBJ2-3; 12 nucleotides agree with TRBD2. Per the germline V gene, CDR1 is PRHDT and CDR2 is FYEKMQ (reference sequence). The V segment lost 5 bases and the J segment 0 bases; nucleotides outside the gene matches: 9. The CDR3 runs to 18 residues. The CDR3 nucleotides read TGTGCCAGCAGCCGGAGACTAGCGGGAGCAACCAGCACAGATACGCAGTATTTT. It translates to CASSRRLAGATSTDTQYF.

This clonotype was detected a few times. CDR3 nucleotide sequence: TGTGCCAGCAGCCAAGAAGGGGCAGTTTCTGGAAACACCATATATTTT. Translated: CASSQEGAVSGNTIYF. The gene calls are TRBV4-2 and TRBJ1-3; possibly TRBD1 for D (5 bases). The CDR3 spans 16 residues. The V gene lost 0 bases and the J gene lost 1 base, with 10 bases spanning the gap. Germline CDR1 and CDR2: LGHNA and YNFKEQ.

This clonotype is labeled medium-sized. The chain has TRBV27 and TRBJ2-1; no reliable D call. Germline V CDR1 and CDR2: MNHEY, SMNVEV (reference sequence). Trimming stripped 0 bases from V and 4 bases from J, with 4 bases between. The CDR3 consists of 13 residues. CDR3 sequence: CASSLSWYNEQFF. The CDR3 nucleotides are TGTGCCAGCAGTTTATCTTGGTACAATGAGCAGTTCTTC.

The gene calls are TRBV5-1 and TRBJ2-3, with 8 bases lining up with TRBD2. The CDR3 totals 14 residues. V was clipped by 4 bases and J by 8 bases; unmatched bases: 9. CDR1 SGHRS and CDR2 YFSETQ come from the germline V gene. CDR3 sequence reads: CASSPHATSGTQYF. In nucleotides, the CDR3 is TGCGCCAGCAGCCCCCACGCTACTAGCGGTACGCAGTATTTT.

By its share, this clonotype is medium-sized. This sequence joins TRBV6-2 or TRBV6-3 and TRBJ2-7; D call uncertain. Germline loops: CDR1 MNHEY, CDR2 SVGEGT. CDR3 size: 12 residues. The germline V and J ends were trimmed by 2 bases and 3 bases, with 5 bases remaining between them. CDR3 loop: CASSYSHYEQYF. CDR3 nucleotides: TGTGCCAGCAGTTACAGCCACTACGAGCAGTACTTC.

This clonotype was observed a few times. The chain is built from TRBV28 and TRBJ2-5; the D is unclear. V shed 3 bases and J shed 1 base, with 3 bases lying between them. Germline lookup yields CDR1 MDHEN and CDR2 SYDVKM. CDR3 length equals 12 residues. CDR3 coding DNA: TGTGCCAGCAGTTTGGTCCAAGAGACCCAGTACTTC. The encoded protein is CASSLVQETQYF.